A selection of T cell receptor beta chains follows, all from one sample in a study of shared clonotypes between healthy human individuals. Only in-frame clones appear in the TCRdb table, and some are missing; sequencing was by immunoSEQ multiplex PCR. The data contain about 870,000 clones, around 92% of them singletons. Sequencing used naive CD8+ T cells sorted from blood. Receptors were obtained from a man aged 25 to 40 in good health. Both conserved end residues are trimmed from each CDR3. A D gene is named only where the DNA matches it firmly.

V,D,J,CDR3
TRBV5-1,TRBD1,TRBJ2-1,ASSVSDRGVNEQF
TRBV7-3,TRBD2,TRBJ2-1,ASSTTSGPFNEQF
TRBV27,-,TRBJ1-5,ASSPIGGPFNQPQH
TRBV27,-,TRBJ1-1,ASSPGSRNTEAF
TRBV5-1,-,TRBJ2-7,ASSLDRLDRSFIYEQY
TRBV2,TRBD1,TRBJ2-1,ASRQGDNEQF
TRBV29-1,TRBD2,TRBJ2-1,SVEAATSGSDYEQF
TRBV15,-,TRBJ2-7,ATSRARDGIYEQY
TRBV29-1,-,TRBJ1-5,SVISVGNQPQH
TRBV6-1,-,TRBJ2-5,ASSGPGPKETQY
TRBV19,-,TRBJ1-1,ASSIGQLEAF
TRBV5-1,TRBD2,TRBJ2-7,ASSLSTGLAAYEQY
TRBV29-1,TRBD2,TRBJ2-3,SVEAAGTSGVIDTQY
TRBV19,-,TRBJ2-1,ASSILPVGFNEQF
TRBV14,TRBD2,TRBJ2-1,ASSQAQRTSGYYNEQF
TRBV7-6,-,TRBJ2-1,ASSPPGPINEQF
TRBV4-1,-,TRBJ2-1,ASSQAYNEQF
TRBV19,-,TRBJ2-5,ASSGEGIRETQY
TRBV7-9,-,TRBJ2-1,ASSSRVSLLEQF
TRBV6-5,-,TRBJ2-1,ASREQSSYNEQF
TRBV25-1,-,TRBJ2-6,ASSEGGSGANVLT
TRBV2,-,TRBJ1-5,ASRTGYSNQPQH
TRBV4-3,TRBD2,TRBJ2-5,ASSQDFAASGREETQY